These T cell receptor beta chains were read from a single sample in a study of blood T cell repertoires in COVID-19. Method: immunoSEQ multiplex PCR; TCRdb's copy keeps in-frame clones and lacks some. This repertoire shows some 460,000 clones, 87% found once; its top ten account for about 2%. The sequenced sample consisted of PBMCs or T cells enriched from blood (not recorded which). The receptors originated from a woman aged 18-29 years with acute COVID-19. Both conserved end residues are part of each CDR3. D genes are given only for firm matches. The listing skips clone size in some rows; elsewhere it reads once, few, many or a size class.

clone size | D gene | J gene | V gene | CDR3 DNA | CDR3 protein
few | TRBD1 | TRBJ2-1 | TRBV7-2 | TGTGCCAGCAGCCCGAGGGACAGGGGAAACAATGAGCAGTTCTTC | CASSPRDRGNNEQFF
- | - | TRBJ2-1 | TRBV2 | TGTGCCAGCAGTGAAGCGCTGAAACTAGTCGGAAATGAGCAGTTCTTC | CASSEALKLVGNEQFF
once | - | TRBJ1-5 | TRBV19 | TGTGCCAGTAGCTCCCAATTGGGGGCTTATCAGCCCCAGCATTTT | CASSSQLGAYQPQHF
- | TRBD1 | TRBJ1-3 | TRBV5-6 | TGTGCCAGCAGCCGGGGACAGGAAAACACCATATATTTT | CASSRGQENTIYF
- | - | TRBJ2-5 | TRBV15 | TGTGCCGTGGGCAGAGATCTAGCTCAAGAGACCCAGTACTTC | CAVGRDLAQETQYF
- | TRBD1 | TRBJ2-7 | TRBV6-5 | TGTGCCAGCTGGGGACAGAGCTCCTACGAGCAGTACTTC | CASWGQSSYEQYF
- | TRBD2 | TRBJ2-3 | TRBV14 | TGTGCCAGCAGCCGTCCCCCCGGCGGGAGGGCGACAGATACGCAGTATTTT | CASSRPPGGRATDTQYF
- | TRBD1 | TRBJ1-5 | TRBV28 | TGTGCCAGCAGCTTCCGACAGGGAAGCAATCAGCCCCAGCATTTT | CASSFRQGSNQPQHF
- | - | TRBJ2-1 | TRBV6-5 | TGTGCCAGCATGGAGCGTACCTACAATGAGCAGTTCTTC | CASMERTYNEQFF
- | TRBD2 | TRBJ2-1 | TRBV29-1 | TGCAGCGTTGAGGGACTAGCGGGATCCCACAATGAGCAGTTCTTC | CSVEGLAGSHNEQFF
- | TRBD1 | TRBJ1-2 | TRBV27 | TGTGCCAGCAGTCTAACCTACACAGGGGGCAGCTATGGCTACACCTTC | CASSLTYTGGSYGYTF
- | - | TRBJ1-3 | TRBV15 | TGTGCCACCACCATCGACAGAGTCTACTCTGGAAACACCATATATTTT | CATTIDRVYSGNTIYF
- | - | TRBJ2-7 | TRBV2 | TGTGCCAGCAGTGATCACTACGAGCAGTACTTC | CASSDHYEQYF
- | TRBD2 | TRBJ2-7 | TRBV19 | TGTGCCAGTAGTACCCCCCGGACTAGCGGGGCCTCCTACGAGCAGTACTTC | CASSTPRTSGASYEQYF
- | TRBD2 | TRBJ2-3 | TRBV3-1/TRBV3-2 | TGTGCCAGCAGCCAACCGACTAGCGGGGGGAAACCAGATACGCAGTATTTT | CASSQPTSGGKPDTQYF
- | - | TRBJ2-5 | TRBV27 | TGTGCCAGCAGTTTGTACAGCCCGCAAGAGACCCAGTACTTC | CASSLYSPQETQYF
- | - | TRBJ1-2 | TRBV10-3 | TGTGCCATCAGAACTACCGAGCAGGGCAGAGGCTACACCTTC | CAIRTTEQGRGYTF
- | - | TRBJ2-7 | TRBV4-1 | TGCGCCAGCAGCCAAGTCGAGCGGGCGTTCTACGAGCAGTACTTC | CASSQVERAFYEQYF
- | - | TRBJ2-5 | TRBV27 | TGTGCCAGCAGTTTATCGAGGATGGAGACCCAGTACTTC | CASSLSRMETQYF
once | - | TRBJ1-1 | TRBV27 | TGTGCCAGCAGTTCTACACAGGGAGCGGCTTTCTTT | CASSSTQGAAFF
- | - | TRBJ1-2 | TRBV7-2 | TGTGCCAGCAGCCCCGGCGGAGGGGAGCTCTATGGCTACACCTTC | CASSPGGGELYGYTF
- | - | TRBJ1-1 | TRBV27 | TGTGCCAGCAGAGAGGAGCAGGGAGGGAACACTGAAGCTTTCTTT | CASREEQGGNTEAFF
- | TRBD2 | TRBJ2-2 | TRBV16 | TGTGCCAGCAGCCAACGACTAGCAGGGAACACCGGGGAGCTGTTTTTT | CASSQRLAGNTGELFF
- | - | TRBJ2-5 | TRBV11-2 | TGTGCCAGCAGCTCCTCCTTCGGACAGCAAGAGACCCAGTACTTC | CASSSSFGQQETQYF
- | - | TRBJ2-3 | TRBV10-2 | TGCGCCAGCAGTGAGTCGTTATTCACAGATACGCAGTATTTT | CASSESLFTDTQYF
- | - | TRBJ2-1 | TRBV4-2 | TGTGCCAGCAGCCCGGAGGGTGGGGGGAATGAGCAGTTCTTC | CASSPEGGGNEQFF
once | TRBD1 | TRBJ2-3 | TRBV5-1 | TGCGCCAGCAGCTTCGAGGGGGCCCGCACAGATACGCAGTATTTT | CASSFEGARTDTQYF
once | TRBD1 | TRBJ1-6 | TRBV27 | TGTGCCAGCAGTACCTCCGGGACAGGGCCGACGTCCTATAATTCACCCCTCCACTTT | CASSTSGTGPTSYNSPLHF
- | - | TRBJ1-2 | TRBV15 | TGTGCCACCAGCAGAGCAGGTTACCGGGGCTACACCTTC | CATSRAGYRGYTF
- | TRBD1 | TRBJ1-2 | TRBV14 | TGTGCCAGCAGCCTCACTACCCGGGACAGCTATGGCTACACCTTC | CASSLTTRDSYGYTF
- | - | TRBJ2-7 | TRBV6-2/TRBV6-3 | TGTGCCAGCAGTTACGGGGGGACTTCATCCTACGAGCAGTACTTC | CASSYGGTSSYEQYF
- | - | TRBJ2-7 | TRBV1 | TGCACCAGCAGCCAAGTGGGGACTAGCGGCAATTACGAGCAGTACTTC | CTSSQVGTSGNYEQYF
- | TRBD1 | TRBJ1-5 | TRBV19 | TGTGCCAGTAGTGTCAACAGGGGAGGTAGCAATCAGCCCCAGCATTTT | CASSVNRGGSNQPQHF
- | - | TRBJ1-5 | TRBV28 | TGTGCCAGCAGTCTTACAGGGATTCAGCCCCAGCATTTT | CASSLTGIQPQHF
- | - | TRBJ1-2 | TRBV7-9 | TGTGCCAGCAGCTCGGGTCACCAAGCTAACTATGGCTACACCTTC | CASSSGHQANYGYTF
- | TRBD1 | TRBJ1-2 | TRBV18 | TGTGCCAGCTCACCGTTACCGGGACAGGGGGCAAACTATGGCTACACCTTC | CASSPLPGQGANYGYTF
- | - | TRBJ2-7 | TRBV4-3 | TGCGCCAGCAGCCAAGTTACAGGAGACTACGAGCAGTACTTC | CASSQVTGDYEQYF
once | - | TRBJ1-1 | TRBV19 | TGTGCCAGTGGAACCAGGGATCCCTACTGGGAAGCTTTCTTT | CASGTRDPYWEAFF
- | - | TRBJ2-7 | TRBV29-1 | TGCAGCTTTTTGGGCCAGGGAACCTACGAGCAGTACTTC | CSFLGQGTYEQYF
- | TRBD1 | TRBJ1-1 | TRBV4-3 | TGCGCCAGCAGCCAGGAAGAAGACAGGGTGAACACTGAAGCTTTCTTT | CASSQEEDRVNTEAFF
once | TRBD1 | TRBJ2-1 | TRBV7-3 | TGTGCCAGCAGCTTAGAGAGACAGGGGTACAATGAGCAGTTCTTC | CASSLERQGYNEQFF
- | - | TRBJ1-2 | TRBV9 | TGTGCCAGCAGCGAGGACAGCGTGAACTATGGCTACACCTTC | CASSEDSVNYGYTF